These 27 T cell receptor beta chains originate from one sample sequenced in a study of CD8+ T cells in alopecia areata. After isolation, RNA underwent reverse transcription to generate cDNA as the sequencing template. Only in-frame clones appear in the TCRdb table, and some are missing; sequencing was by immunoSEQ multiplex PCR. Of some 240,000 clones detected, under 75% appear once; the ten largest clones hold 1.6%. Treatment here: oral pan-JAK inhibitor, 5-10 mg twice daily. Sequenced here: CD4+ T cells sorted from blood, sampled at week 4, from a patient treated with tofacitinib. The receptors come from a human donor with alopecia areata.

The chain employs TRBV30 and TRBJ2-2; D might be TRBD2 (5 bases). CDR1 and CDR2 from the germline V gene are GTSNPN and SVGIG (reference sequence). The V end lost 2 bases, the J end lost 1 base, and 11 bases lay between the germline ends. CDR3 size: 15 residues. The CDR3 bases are TGTGCCTGGAGTCCTGGACTGGGGAACACCGGGGAGCTGTTTTTT. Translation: CAWSPGLGNTGELFF.

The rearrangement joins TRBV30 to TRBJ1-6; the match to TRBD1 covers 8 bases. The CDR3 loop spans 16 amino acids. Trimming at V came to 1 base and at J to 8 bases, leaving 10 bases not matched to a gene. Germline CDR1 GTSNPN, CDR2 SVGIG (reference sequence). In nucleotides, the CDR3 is TGTGCCTGGAGTGCCGGGACAGTCAGGGGGCATTCACCCCTCCACTTT. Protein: CAWSAGTVRGHSPLHF.

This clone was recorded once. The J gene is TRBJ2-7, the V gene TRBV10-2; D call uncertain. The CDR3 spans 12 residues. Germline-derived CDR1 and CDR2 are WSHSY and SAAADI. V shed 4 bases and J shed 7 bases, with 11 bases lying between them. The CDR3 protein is CASSGIVGEQYF. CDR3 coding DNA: TGCGCCAGCAGTGGAATAGTGGGTGAGCAGTACTTC.

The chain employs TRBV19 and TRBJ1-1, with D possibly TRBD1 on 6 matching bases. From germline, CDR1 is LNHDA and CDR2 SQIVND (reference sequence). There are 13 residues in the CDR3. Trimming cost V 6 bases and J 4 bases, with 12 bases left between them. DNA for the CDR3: TGTGCCAGTAGCGATACAGGGAGCACTGAAGCTTTCTTT. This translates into CASSDTGSTEAFF.

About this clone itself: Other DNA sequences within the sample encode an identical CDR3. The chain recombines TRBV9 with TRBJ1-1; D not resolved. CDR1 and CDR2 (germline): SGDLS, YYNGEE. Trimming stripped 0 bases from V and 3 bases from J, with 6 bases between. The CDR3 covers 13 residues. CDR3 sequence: CASSVERDTEAFF. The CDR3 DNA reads TGTGCCAGCAGCGTAGAAAGGGACACTGAAGCTTTCTTT. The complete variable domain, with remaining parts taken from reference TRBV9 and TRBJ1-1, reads DSGVTQTPKHLITATGQRVTLRCSPRSGDLSVYWYQQSLDQGLQFLIQYYNGEERAKGNILERFSAQQFPDLHSELNLSSLELGDSALYFCASSVERDTEAFFGQGTRLTVV.

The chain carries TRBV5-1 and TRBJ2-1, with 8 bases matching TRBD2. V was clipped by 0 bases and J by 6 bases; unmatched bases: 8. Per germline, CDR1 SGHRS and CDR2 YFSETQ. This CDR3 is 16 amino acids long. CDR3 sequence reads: CASSLVSGVFGNEQFF. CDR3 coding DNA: TGCGCCAGCAGCTTGGTTAGCGGGGTTTTCGGCAATGAGCAGTTCTTC.

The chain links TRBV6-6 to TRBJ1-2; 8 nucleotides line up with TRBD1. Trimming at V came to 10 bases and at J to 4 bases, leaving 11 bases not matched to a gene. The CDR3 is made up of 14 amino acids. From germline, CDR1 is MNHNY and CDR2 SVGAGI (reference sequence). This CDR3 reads CATLSGGAPYGYTF. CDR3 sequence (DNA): TGTGCCACGCTATCAGGGGGCGCTCCCTATGGCTACACCTTC.

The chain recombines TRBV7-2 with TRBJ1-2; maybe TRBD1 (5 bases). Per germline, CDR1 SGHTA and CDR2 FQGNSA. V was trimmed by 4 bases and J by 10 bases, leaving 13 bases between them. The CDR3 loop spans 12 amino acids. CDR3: CASSSFGASYTF. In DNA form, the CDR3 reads TGTGCCAGCAGCTCCTTTGGGGCGTCCTACACCTTC.

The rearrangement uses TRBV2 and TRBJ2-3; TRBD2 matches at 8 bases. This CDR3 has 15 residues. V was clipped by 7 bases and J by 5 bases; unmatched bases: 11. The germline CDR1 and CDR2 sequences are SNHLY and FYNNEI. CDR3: CASKEEATSVDTQYF. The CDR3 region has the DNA TGTGCCAGCAAGGAAGAGGCGACTAGCGTAGATACGCAGTATTTT.

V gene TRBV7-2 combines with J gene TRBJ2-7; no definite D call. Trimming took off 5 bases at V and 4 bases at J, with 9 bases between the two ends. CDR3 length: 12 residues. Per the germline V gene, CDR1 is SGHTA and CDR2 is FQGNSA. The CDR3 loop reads CASSVRTYEQYF. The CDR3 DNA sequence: TGTGCCAGCAGCGTCCGGACGTACGAGCAGTACTTC.

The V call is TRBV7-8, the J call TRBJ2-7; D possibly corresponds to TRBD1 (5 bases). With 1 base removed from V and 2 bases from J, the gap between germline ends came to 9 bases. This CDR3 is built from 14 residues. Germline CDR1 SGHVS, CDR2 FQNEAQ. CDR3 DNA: TGTGCCAGCAGCTTAGGGGCCAGGGCCTACGAGCAGTACTTC. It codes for CASSLGARAYEQYF.

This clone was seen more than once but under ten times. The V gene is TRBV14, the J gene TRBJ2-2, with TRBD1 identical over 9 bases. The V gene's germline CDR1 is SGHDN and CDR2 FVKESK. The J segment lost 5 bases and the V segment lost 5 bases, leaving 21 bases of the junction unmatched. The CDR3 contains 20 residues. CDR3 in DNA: TGTGCCAGCAGCGATATTTTTCCCGGGCCCCGGGACAGGGAGACCGGGGAGCTGTTTTTT. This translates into CASSDIFPGPRDRETGELFF. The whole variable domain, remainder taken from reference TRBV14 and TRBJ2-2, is EAGVTQFPSHSVIEKGQTVTLRCDPISGHDNLYWYRRVMGKEIKFLLHFVKESKQDESGMPNNRFLAERTGGTYSTLKVQPAELEDSGVYFCASSDIFPGPRDRETGELFFGEGSRLTVL.

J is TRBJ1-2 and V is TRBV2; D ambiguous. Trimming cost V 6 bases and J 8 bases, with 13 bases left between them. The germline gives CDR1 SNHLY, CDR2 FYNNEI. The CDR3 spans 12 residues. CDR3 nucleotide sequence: TGTGCCAGCAGCCCAGCGCTTTTCGGCTACACCTTC. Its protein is CASSPALFGYTF.

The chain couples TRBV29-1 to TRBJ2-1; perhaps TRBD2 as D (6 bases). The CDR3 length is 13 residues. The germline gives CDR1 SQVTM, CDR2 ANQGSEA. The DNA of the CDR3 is TGCAGGGCTGACCGGGGGTCCTACAATGAGCAGTTCTTC. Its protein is CRADRGSYNEQFF.

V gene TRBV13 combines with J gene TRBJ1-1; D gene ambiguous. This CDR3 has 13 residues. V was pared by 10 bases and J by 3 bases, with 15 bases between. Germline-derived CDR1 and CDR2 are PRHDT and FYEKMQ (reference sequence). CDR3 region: CATPGRMHTEAFF. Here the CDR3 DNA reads TGTGCCACTCCCGGCAGGATGCACACTGAAGCTTTCTTT.

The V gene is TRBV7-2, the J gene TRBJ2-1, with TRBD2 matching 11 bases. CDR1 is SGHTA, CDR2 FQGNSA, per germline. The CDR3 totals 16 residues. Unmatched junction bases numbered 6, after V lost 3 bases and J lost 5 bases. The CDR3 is CASSFSLAGGNNEQFF. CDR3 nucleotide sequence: TGTGCCAGCAGCTTTTCTCTAGCGGGGGGAAACAATGAGCAGTTCTTC. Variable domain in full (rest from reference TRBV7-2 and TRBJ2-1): GAGVSQSPSNKVTEKGKDVELRCDPISGHTALYWYRQSLGQGLEFLIYFQGNSAPDKSGLPSDRFSAERTGGSVSTLTIQRTQQEDSAVYLCASSFSLAGGNNEQFFGPGTRLTVL.

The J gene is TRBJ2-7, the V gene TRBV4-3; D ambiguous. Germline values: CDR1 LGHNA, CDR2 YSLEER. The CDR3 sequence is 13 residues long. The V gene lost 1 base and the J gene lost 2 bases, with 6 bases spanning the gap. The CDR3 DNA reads TGCGCCAGCAGCCAAGGTCAGGCCTACGAGCAGTACTTC. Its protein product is CASSQGQAYEQYF.

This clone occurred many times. The CDR3 sequence is CASSPKSPGDYEQYF. CDR3 coding DNA: TGTGCCAGCTCACCTAAATCCCCGGGGGACTACGAGCAGTACTTC. The chain links TRBV18 to TRBJ2-7; tentative D call: TRBD2 (6 bases). The CDR3 length is 15 residues. From germline, CDR1 is KGHSH and CDR2 LQKENI. V lost 3 bases and J 3 bases, leaving 15 bases between the germline ends.

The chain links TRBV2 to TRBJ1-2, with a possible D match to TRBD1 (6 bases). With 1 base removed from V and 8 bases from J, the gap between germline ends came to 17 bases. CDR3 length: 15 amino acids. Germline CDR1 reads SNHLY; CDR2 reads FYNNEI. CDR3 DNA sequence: TGTGCCAGCAGTGAAGTCCGACAGGCCTCGGGCGGCTACACCTTC. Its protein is CASSEVRQASGGYTF.

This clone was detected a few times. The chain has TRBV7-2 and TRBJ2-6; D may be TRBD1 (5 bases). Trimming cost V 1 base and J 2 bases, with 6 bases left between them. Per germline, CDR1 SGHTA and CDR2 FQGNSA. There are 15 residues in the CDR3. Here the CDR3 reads CASSLEGPGANVLTF. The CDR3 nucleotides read TGTGCCAGCAGCTTAGAGGGGCCTGGGGCCAACGTCCTGACTTTC.

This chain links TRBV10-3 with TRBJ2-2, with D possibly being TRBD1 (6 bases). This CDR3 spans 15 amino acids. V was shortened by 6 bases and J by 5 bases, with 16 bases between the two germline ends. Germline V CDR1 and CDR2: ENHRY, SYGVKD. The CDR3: CAIRGQSIGTGELFF. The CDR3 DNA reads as TGTGCCATCAGAGGACAGAGCATAGGTACCGGGGAGCTGTTTTTT.

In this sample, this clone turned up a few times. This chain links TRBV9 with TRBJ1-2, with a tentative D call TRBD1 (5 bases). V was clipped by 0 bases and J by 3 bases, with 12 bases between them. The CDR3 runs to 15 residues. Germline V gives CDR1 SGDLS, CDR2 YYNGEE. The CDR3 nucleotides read TGTGCCAGCAGCGTAGGAGAAGGGGCGGACTATGGCTACACCTTC. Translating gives CASSVGEGADYGYTF.

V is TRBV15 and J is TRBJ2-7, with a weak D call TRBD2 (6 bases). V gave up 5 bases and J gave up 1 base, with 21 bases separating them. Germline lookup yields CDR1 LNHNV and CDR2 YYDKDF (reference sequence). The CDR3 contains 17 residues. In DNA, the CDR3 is TGTGCCACCAGCCCTTCAAGGGCGGGGATGGGATCCTACGAGCAGTACTTC. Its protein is CATSPSRAGMGSYEQYF.

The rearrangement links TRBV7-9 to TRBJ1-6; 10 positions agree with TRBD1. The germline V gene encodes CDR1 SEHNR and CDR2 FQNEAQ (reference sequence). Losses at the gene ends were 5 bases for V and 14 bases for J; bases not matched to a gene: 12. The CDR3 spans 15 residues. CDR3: CASSRTGTGAASLHF. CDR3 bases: TGTGCCAGCAGCCGTACCGGGACAGGGGCTGCATCCCTCCACTTT.

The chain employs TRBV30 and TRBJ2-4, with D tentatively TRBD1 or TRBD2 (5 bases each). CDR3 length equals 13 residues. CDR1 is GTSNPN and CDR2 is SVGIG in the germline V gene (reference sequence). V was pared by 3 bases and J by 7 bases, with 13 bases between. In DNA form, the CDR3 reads TGTGCCTGGAGCACAGGACTGGGGAACATTCAGTACTTC. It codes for CAWSTGLGNIQYF.

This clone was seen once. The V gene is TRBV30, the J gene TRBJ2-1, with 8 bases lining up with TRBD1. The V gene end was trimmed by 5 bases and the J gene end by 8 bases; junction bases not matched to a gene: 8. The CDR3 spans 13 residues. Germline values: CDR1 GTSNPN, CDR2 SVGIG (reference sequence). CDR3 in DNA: TGTGCCTGGTCGACAGGGGTTTCCGATGAGCAGTTCTTC. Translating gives CAWSTGVSDEQFF.

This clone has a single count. The CDR3 here is CASSSYQSPHRAETQYF. CDR3 in DNA: TGTGCCAGCAGCTCTTACCAAAGCCCCCACAGGGCGGAGACCCAGTACTTC. V and J are TRBV7-2 and TRBJ2-5; TRBD1 is a possible D gene (6 bases). Trimming shortened V by 4 bases and J by 5 bases, and 23 bases separated the two germline ends. CDR3 length equals 17 residues. Germline V CDR1 and CDR2: SGHTA, FQGNSA.